This is a list of T cell receptor beta chains from one sample in a study of identical twins. Each CDR3 protein is one row after TCRdb ran MiXCR on the 5' RACE reads. Of over 250,000 distinct CDR3 sequences listed, 9.5% are singletons. These same data were also listed under a study on yellow fever vaccine responses in identical twins.

Material: CD8+ T cells sorted from blood. Receptor source: a woman aged 18-29 years in good health. Each CDR3 is given with its conserved first and last residue. The order of the fields is clone size, D gene, J gene, V gene, CDR3 DNA, CDR3 protein. A D gene is named only where the DNA matches it firmly. Expanded clones get a size class; other rows say once, few or many, or leave the size out.

NA,TRBD2,TRBJ2-7,TRBV11-2,TGTGCCAGCGGCTTAGGGAGGGGCTACGAGCAGTACTTC,CASGLGRGYEQYF
many,NA,TRBJ2-4,TRBV6-6,TGTGCCAGCAGGGAGGGTGTTGTGGGTCACATTCAGTACTTC,CASREGVVGHIQYF
many,TRBD2,TRBJ2-2,TRBV29-1,TGCAGCGTTGTGGCGGGAGCCGGGGAGCTGTTTTTT,CSVVAGAGELFF
few,NA,TRBJ1-2,TRBV5-1,TGCGCCAGCAGCCCAGGACTTAACTATGGCTACACCTTC,CASSPGLNYGYTF
NA,TRBD2,TRBJ2-4,TRBV3-1,TGTGCCAGCAGCCCCTGGACTAGCGGGGGTGGCATTCAGTACTTC,CASSPWTSGGGIQYF
few,NA,TRBJ1-1,TRBV30,TGTGCCTGGAGTGGTTTTGGGGGAATGAACACTGAAGCTTTCTTT,CAWSGFGGMNTEAFF
few,TRBD2,TRBJ2-1,TRBV7-2,TGTGCCAGCAGGAAAACTAGCGAGTCCATCAATGAGCAGTTCTTC,CASRKTSESINEQFF
many,TRBD2,TRBJ2-7,TRBV4-3,TGCGCCAGCAGCCAAGGAGCTAGCGGAACCTACGAGCAGTACTTC,CASSQGASGTYEQYF
few,TRBD2,TRBJ2-7,TRBV11-2,TGTGCCAGCAGCTCCGCACCGGGACTAGCGGGTCAAGGGTCCTACGAGCAGTACTTC,CASSSAPGLAGQGSYEQYF
few,NA,TRBJ2-1,TRBV20-1,TGCAGTGCTAGCCCGGAGAGAAGCTCCTACAATGAGCAGTTCTTC,CSASPERSSYNEQFF
NA,TRBD2,TRBJ2-7,TRBV28,TGTGCCAGCAGTTTGACCCGGGTAGCGGGCGGGACGACTTCCTACGAGCAGTACTTC,CASSLTRVAGGTTSYEQYF
many,NA,TRBJ2-6,TRBV5-1,TGCGCCAGCAGCTTGCCCGAATCTGGGGCCAACGTCCTGACTTTC,CASSLPESGANVLTF
many,TRBD1,TRBJ1-2,TRBV9,TGTGCCAGCAGCGTAGGGTCAGGGGGCCACTATGGCTACACCTTC,CASSVGSGGHYGYTF
many,TRBD1,TRBJ2-7,TRBV15,TGTGCCACCAGCAGAGATCTCCGGGACAGGGCCTACGAGCAGTACTTC,CATSRDLRDRAYEQYF
NA,NA,TRBJ2-3,TRBV5-5,TGTGCCAGCAGCTTGAGGGCTTGGGGACTGGAAAGCACAGATACGCAGTATTTT,CASSLRAWGLESTDTQYF
many,TRBD2,TRBJ2-5,TRBV5-1,TGCGCCAGCAGCTTGGCCTCTAGCGGGATATACCAAGAGACCCAGTACTTC,CASSLASSGIYQETQYF
few,TRBD2,TRBJ2-5,TRBV6-1,TGTGCCAGCAGCCCCGCCGGGGGGGCCTTGGGGACCCAGTACTTC,CASSPAGGALGTQYF
many,TRBD2,TRBJ2-3,TRBV27,TGTGCCAGCAGTTTTTTAGCGGGAGGGGACACAGATACGCAGTATTTT,CASSFLAGGDTDTQYF
few,TRBD2,TRBJ2-1,TRBV20-1,TGCAGTGCTTACCCGGTAGCGGGAGGGCAAATCGGGCAGTTCTTC,CSAYPVAGGQIGQFF
NA,NA,TRBJ2-1,TRBV4-3,TGCGCCAGCAGCCAAGATCGAGTAAGTGAGGATGAGCAGTTCTTC,CASSQDRVSEDEQFF
few,NA,TRBJ2-3,TRBV25-1,TGTGCCAGCAGTGAGACCTGGGATACGCAGTATTTT,CASSETWDTQYF
few,NA,TRBJ2-7,TRBV29-1,TGCAGCGTTGAAGTTGACGGGATAGGGTCCTACGAGCAGTACTTC,CSVEVDGIGSYEQYF
many,NA,TRBJ2-1,TRBV27,TGTGCCAGCAGTTTAGGGGGGCTGGATGAGCAGTTCTTC,CASSLGGLDEQFF
many,TRBD2,TRBJ2-3,TRBV5-5,TGTGCCAGCAGCTTTGCCCAGCGGGGGGCACAAGATACGCAGTATTTT,CASSFAQRGAQDTQYF
NA,TRBD2,TRBJ2-3,TRBV3-1,TGTGCCAGCAGCCAGAGTTGGGGGAGGGCAGATACGCAGTATTTT,CASSQSWGRADTQYF
few,TRBD1,TRBJ2-2,TRBV6-2/TRBV6-3,TGTGCCAGCAGTCTTAACGTTGACAGGGTGAACACCGGGGAGCTGTTTTTT,CASSLNVDRVNTGELFF
many,NA,TRBJ2-2,TRBV27,TGTGCCAGCAGTTTACTAGCTCCCGGGGAGCTGTTTTTT,CASSLLAPGELFF
NA,NA,TRBJ1-1,TRBV7-9,TGTGCCAGCAGCCCAACAGATGGGGGCACTGAAGCTTTCTTT,CASSPTDGGTEAFF
NA,NA,TRBJ2-5,TRBV28,TGTGCCAGCAGTTTGGTAACGTGGGAGACCCAGTACTTC,CASSLVTWETQYF
many,NA,TRBJ1-6,TRBV20-1,TGCAGTGCTAGAGATGGGGGGCTTTCACCCCTCCACTTT,CSARDGGLSPLHF
few,NA,TRBJ2-1,TRBV2,TGTGCCAGCATGGGCGCCCTAAGCTCCTACAATGAGCAGTTCTTC,CASMGALSSYNEQFF
many,TRBD2,TRBJ2-2,TRBV15,TGTGCCACCAGCACAGGAGTAGCGGGCTTGCGACCCGGGGAGCTGTTTTTT,CATSTGVAGLRPGELFF
few,NA,TRBJ2-7,TRBV9,TGTGCCAGCAGCGTAGCTTTACAAGACTACGAGCAGTACTTC,CASSVALQDYEQYF
NA,TRBD1,TRBJ1-1,TRBV7-9,TGTGCCAGCAGCTCGGGACAGGGGCCCCGATGGGCTGAAGCTTTCTTT,CASSSGQGPRWAEAFF
many,NA,TRBJ1-5,TRBV5-4,TGTGCCAGCAGCTTGGACGGGATCAATCAGCCCCAGCATTTT,CASSLDGINQPQHF
many,NA,TRBJ2-7,TRBV7-2,TGTGCCAGCAGCTTCGAGCGAGGGAACGAGCAGTACTTC,CASSFERGNEQYF
few,NA,TRBJ1-5,TRBV9,TGTGCCAGCAGCTCCGGGGGAGGCAATCAGCCCCAGCATTTT,CASSSGGGNQPQHF
NA,NA,TRBJ2-5,TRBV15,TGTGCCACCAGCAGGTTCCCACCCGGACGGGACAAAGAGACCCAGTACTTC,CATSRFPPGRDKETQYF
many,NA,TRBJ1-1,TRBV7-9,TGTGCCAGCAGCTTATCGGTACTGAACACTGAAGCTTTCTTT,CASSLSVLNTEAFF
many,NA,TRBJ2-7,TRBV29-1,TGCAGCGTTGAAAAGGTTGGGCAGGGGCCCTCGACGGTGCAGTACTTC,CSVEKVGQGPSTVQYF
few,TRBD2,TRBJ2-1,TRBV6-2/TRBV6-3,TGTGCCAGCAGTTACTGGGAGGGGAGGAATGAGCAGTTCTTC,CASSYWEGRNEQFF
NA,NA,TRBJ2-2,TRBV11-2,TGTGCCAGCAGCTTCGACGGCACCGGGGAGCTGTTTTTT,CASSFDGTGELFF
NA,TRBD1,TRBJ2-7,TRBV7-9,TGTGCCAGCATACAGGGGCCCAGCTACGAGCAGTACTTC,CASIQGPSYEQYF
NA,TRBD2,TRBJ2-5,TRBV15,TGTGCCACCAGCACCTCGCGGGGGGCCCAAGAGACCCAGTACTTC,CATSTSRGAQETQYF
many,NA,TRBJ2-2,TRBV9,TGTGCCAGCAGCCGAAGGGACCAACTATCCGGGGAGCTGTTTTTT,CASSRRDQLSGELFF
many,TRBD2,TRBJ2-1,TRBV13,TGTGCCAGCAGCTTAACGGGACTAGCTCATGAGCAGTTCTTC,CASSLTGLAHEQFF
few,TRBD1,TRBJ1-2,TRBV15,TGTGCCACCATAGACGACAGGGTTGTCTCTCGGGGCCACACCTTC,CATIDDRVVSRGHTF
NA,NA,TRBJ2-2,TRBV24-1,TGTGCCACCAGTGATTTAGCCCCGTCGGGCACCGGGGAGCTGTTTTTT,CATSDLAPSGTGELFF